The rows below give T cell receptor beta chains drawn from one sample of a study of cytomegalovirus exposure and HLA in healthy donors. Sequencing was performed with immunoSEQ multiplex PCR; in TCRdb, only in-frame clones are kept and a portion is missing. Of fewer than 200,000 clones in the sample, 73% were seen once. The sequenced material came from PBMCs. Receptors were obtained from a woman aged 18-30 years in good health and CMV-seropositive. The CDR3 runs from the conserved cysteine through the conserved F or W. D genes are given only for firm matches. Clone size is shown for a subset of rows, as once, few, many or a class of expanded clone.

cdr3_aa: CASSYGGKGGYTF
cdr3_nt: TGTGCCAGCAGTTACGGTGGAAAGGGGGGCTACACCTTC
d_call: -
clone_size: once
v_call: TRBV6-6
j_call: TRBJ1-2

cdr3_aa: CAWSVDTYEQYF
cdr3_nt: TGTGCCTGGAGTGTCGATACCTACGAGCAGTACTTC
d_call: -
clone_size: once
v_call: TRBV30
j_call: TRBJ2-7

cdr3_aa: CARIRDLVWTDTQYF
cdr3_nt: TGTGCCAGAATAAGGGACTTGGTGTGGACAGATACGCAGTATTTT
d_call: -
clone_size: -
v_call: TRBV7-8
j_call: TRBJ2-3

cdr3_aa: CASSFSGNTEAFF
cdr3_nt: TGTGCCAGCAGCTTTAGTGGGAACACTGAAGCTTTCTTT
d_call: -
clone_size: -
v_call: TRBV11-2
j_call: TRBJ1-1

cdr3_aa: CASSQDRLTSGNTIYF
cdr3_nt: TGCGCCAGCAGCCAAGACAGACTCACCTCTGGAAACACCATATATTTT
d_call: -
clone_size: -
v_call: TRBV4-1
j_call: TRBJ1-3

cdr3_aa: CAISLDRGTEAFF
cdr3_nt: TGTGCCATCAGTCTTGACAGGGGCACTGAAGCTTTCTTT
d_call: TRBD1
clone_size: -
v_call: TRBV10-3
j_call: TRBJ1-1

cdr3_aa: CASSLSAGSPLHF
cdr3_nt: TGTGCCAGCAGCCTCTCTGCAGGTTCACCCCTCCACTTT
d_call: -
clone_size: -
v_call: TRBV7-3
j_call: TRBJ1-6

cdr3_aa: CASSPGPEQETQYF
cdr3_nt: TGTGCCAGCTCACCAGGCCCAGAACAAGAGACCCAGTACTTC
d_call: -
clone_size: -
v_call: TRBV18
j_call: TRBJ2-5

cdr3_aa: CASSSVREGETQYF
cdr3_nt: TGTGCCAGCAGTTCGGTCAGGGAGGGAGAGACCCAGTACTTC
d_call: TRBD2
clone_size: -
v_call: TRBV27
j_call: TRBJ2-5

cdr3_aa: CASSAPGAYGYTF
cdr3_nt: TGTGCCAGCAGCGCCCCCGGTGCCTATGGCTACACCTTC
d_call: -
clone_size: -
v_call: TRBV9
j_call: TRBJ1-2

cdr3_aa: CASSPRGAWNQPQHF
cdr3_nt: TGTGCCAGCAGCCCACGGGGGGCATGGAATCAGCCCCAGCATTTT
d_call: -
clone_size: -
v_call: TRBV9
j_call: TRBJ1-5

cdr3_aa: CASSARDRHNSPLHF
cdr3_nt: TGTGCCAGTAGTGCGAGGGACAGGCACAATTCACCCCTCCACTTT
d_call: TRBD1
clone_size: -
v_call: TRBV19
j_call: TRBJ1-6

cdr3_aa: CASSPRGTPYSYEQYF
cdr3_nt: TGCGCCAGCAGTCCGCGGGGAACCCCCTACTCCTACGAGCAGTACTTC
d_call: -
clone_size: -
v_call: TRBV4-1
j_call: TRBJ2-7

cdr3_aa: CASRYPGNTGELFF
cdr3_nt: TGTGCCAGCAGATATCCGGGAAACACCGGGGAGCTGTTTTTT
d_call: -
clone_size: -
v_call: TRBV28
j_call: TRBJ2-2

cdr3_aa: CASSSPLAGAYRAQYF
cdr3_nt: TGTGCCAGCAGCTCGCCTTTAGCGGGGGCCTACAGGGCCCAGTACTTC
d_call: TRBD2
clone_size: -
v_call: TRBV7-6
j_call: TRBJ2-5

cdr3_aa: CASSAGTAEAFF
cdr3_nt: TGTGCCAGTAGCGCGGGTACGGCTGAAGCTTTCTTT
d_call: -
clone_size: -
v_call: TRBV27
j_call: TRBJ1-1

cdr3_aa: CASSYLAGGPNEQFF
cdr3_nt: TGTGCCAGCAGCTATCTAGCGGGGGGGCCCAATGAGCAGTTCTTC
d_call: TRBD2
clone_size: -
v_call: TRBV6-5
j_call: TRBJ2-1

cdr3_aa: CASSLSGIGTEAFF
cdr3_nt: TGTGCCAGCAGCTTATCAGGAATTGGCACTGAAGCTTTCTTT
d_call: -
clone_size: -
v_call: TRBV5-6
j_call: TRBJ1-1

cdr3_aa: CASRSDRGFSGNTIYF
cdr3_nt: TGTGCCAGCAGATCGGACAGGGGTTTTTCGGGAAACACCATATATTTT
d_call: TRBD1
clone_size: -
v_call: TRBV5-5
j_call: TRBJ1-3

cdr3_aa: CASSRPPYNEQFF
cdr3_nt: TGTGCCAGCAGCCGTCCCCCCTACAATGAGCAGTTCTTC
d_call: -
clone_size: -
v_call: TRBV5-5
j_call: TRBJ2-1

cdr3_aa: CATSGGMTGTEAFF
cdr3_nt: TGTGCCACCAGCGGAGGGATGACAGGGACTGAAGCTTTCTTT
d_call: TRBD1
clone_size: -
v_call: TRBV15
j_call: TRBJ1-1

cdr3_aa: CASSVNQANGYTF
cdr3_nt: TGTGCCAGCTCAGTTAACCAGGCTAATGGCTACACCTTC
d_call: -
clone_size: -
v_call: TRBV6-5
j_call: TRBJ1-2

cdr3_aa: CASSTLGRGSVLAGANVLTF
cdr3_nt: TGCGCCAGCAGTACCCTCGGGAGGGGCTCCGTTTTAGCCGGGGCCAACGTCCTGACTTTC
d_call: TRBD2
clone_size: -
v_call: TRBV23-1
j_call: TRBJ2-6

cdr3_aa: CASSQDREEETQYF
cdr3_nt: TGCGCCAGCAGCCAAGACCGGGAGGAGGAGACCCAGTACTTC
d_call: TRBD2
clone_size: -
v_call: TRBV4-1
j_call: TRBJ2-5

cdr3_aa: CASSGRWGETEAFF
cdr3_nt: TGTGCCAGCAGCGGCAGGTGGGGAGAGACTGAAGCTTTCTTT
d_call: -
clone_size: -
v_call: TRBV11-1
j_call: TRBJ1-1

cdr3_aa: CASSPGTAYGYTF
cdr3_nt: TGTGCCAGCAGCCCAGGGACAGCCTATGGCTACACCTTC
d_call: TRBD1
clone_size: -
v_call: TRBV4-2
j_call: TRBJ1-2

cdr3_aa: CASSDLAGDTDTQYF
cdr3_nt: TGTGCCAGCAGTGACCTAGCGGGGGACACAGATACGCAGTATTTT
d_call: TRBD2
clone_size: -
v_call: TRBV6-4
j_call: TRBJ2-3

cdr3_aa: CASSDGQITYNEQFF
cdr3_nt: TGTGCCAGCAGCGACGGACAGATAACGTACAATGAGCAGTTCTTC
d_call: -
clone_size: -
v_call: TRBV5-4
j_call: TRBJ2-1

cdr3_aa: CASTAVEGAGEQFF
cdr3_nt: TGTGCCAGTACCGCGGTGGAGGGGGCTGGGGAGCAGTTCTTC
d_call: -
clone_size: once
v_call: TRBV19
j_call: TRBJ2-1

cdr3_aa: CASSPQTGAYGYTF
cdr3_nt: TGTGCCAGCAGTCCGCAGACAGGGGCCTATGGCTACACCTTC
d_call: TRBD1
clone_size: -
v_call: TRBV27
j_call: TRBJ1-2

cdr3_aa: CASSLGSAGGETQYF
cdr3_nt: TGTGCCAGCAGCTTGGGGAGTGCGGGTGGGGAGACCCAGTACTTC
d_call: -
clone_size: -
v_call: TRBV5-6
j_call: TRBJ2-5

cdr3_aa: CASSPLSRDMNTEAFF
cdr3_nt: TGTGCCAGCAGCCCGCTTAGCAGGGACATGAACACTGAAGCTTTCTTT
d_call: -
clone_size: few
v_call: TRBV4-2
j_call: TRBJ1-1

cdr3_aa: CASSTHSYSGNTIYF
cdr3_nt: TGTGCCAGCAGCACACACAGCTACTCTGGAAACACCATATATTTT
d_call: -
clone_size: -
v_call: TRBV13
j_call: TRBJ1-3

cdr3_aa: CASSKRGARFREQYF
cdr3_nt: TGTGCCAGCAGCAAACGGGGGGCTAGGTTCCGCGAGCAGTACTTC
d_call: -
clone_size: -
v_call: TRBV21-1
j_call: TRBJ2-7

cdr3_aa: CAWSVRRTGNGYTF
cdr3_nt: TGTGCCTGGAGTGTACGGAGGACAGGGAACGGCTACACCTTC
d_call: TRBD1
clone_size: -
v_call: TRBV30
j_call: TRBJ1-2

cdr3_aa: CASSLEGTSTDTQYF
cdr3_nt: TGTGCCAGCAGCTTAGAGGGGACTAGCACAGATACGCAGTATTTT
d_call: -
clone_size: -
v_call: TRBV7-6
j_call: TRBJ2-3

cdr3_aa: CASSLTGAGANVLTF
cdr3_nt: TGTGCCAGCAGCTTAACAGGGGCTGGGGCCAACGTCCTGACTTTC
d_call: TRBD1
clone_size: -
v_call: TRBV5-8
j_call: TRBJ2-6

cdr3_aa: CASSFRQEYMNTEAFF
cdr3_nt: TGTGCCAGCAGCTTTCGACAGGAATACATGAACACTGAAGCTTTCTTT
d_call: -
clone_size: -
v_call: TRBV7-2
j_call: TRBJ1-1

cdr3_aa: CASSLVGGVVGETQYF
cdr3_nt: TGTGCCAGCAGCTTAGTCGGCGGGGTAGTGGGAGAGACCCAGTACTTC
d_call: -
clone_size: -
v_call: TRBV7-6
j_call: TRBJ2-5

cdr3_aa: CASSSGLEPNTQYF
cdr3_nt: TGCGCCAGCAGCTCAGGACTGGAACCCAATACGCAGTATTTT
d_call: -
clone_size: -
v_call: TRBV5-1
j_call: TRBJ2-3

cdr3_aa: CASSSHRDNYGYTF
cdr3_nt: TGTGCCAGCAGTTCCCACAGGGATAACTATGGCTACACCTTC
d_call: -
clone_size: -
v_call: TRBV6-6
j_call: TRBJ1-2